The rows below give T cell receptor beta chains drawn from one sample of a study of cytomegalovirus exposure and HLA in healthy donors. Produced via immunoSEQ multiplex PCR; TCRdb's table is partial and in-frame only. Of 120,000 to 150,000 clones listed, 80% are singletons. The material sequenced was PBMCs. These receptors all come from a man aged 25-40 years in good health and CMV-seronegative. Each CDR3 is given with its conserved first and last residue.

J gene | V gene | CDR3 protein
TRBJ2-7 | TRBV29-1 | CSVVSGSEQYF
TRBJ2-7 | TRBV28 | CASSTGGRDEQYF
TRBJ2-7 | TRBV18 | CASSPLAGGPGDEQYF
TRBJ1-1 | TRBV2 | CASRRGDITRNTEAFF
TRBJ1-5 | TRBV5-5 | CASSEARGNQPQHF
TRBJ2-5 | TRBV5-1 | CASSLASGEETQYF
TRBJ2-7 | TRBV5-1 | CASSFTTLGYEQYF
TRBJ1-5 | TRBV5-4 | CASSFTGTGASNQPQHF
TRBJ2-2 | TRBV21-1 | CASSKGQGSNTGELFF
TRBJ2-5 | TRBV9 | CASSVEEQWSRRGGETQYF
TRBJ1-5 | TRBV12-5 | CASATRGPTGTGDSNQPQNF
TRBJ2-7 | TRBV6-5 | CASSYVGLALDEQYF
TRBJ2-7 | TRBV2 | CASSPGLAGGREQYF
TRBJ2-1 | TRBV6-5 | CASSSPRTSGRGEQFF
TRBJ2-7 | TRBV15 | CATSRRQGSEQYF
TRBJ1-5 | TRBV7-2 | CASSPRTGISNQPQHF
TRBJ1-2 | TRBV5-1 | CASSLGTGKIINYGYTF
TRBJ1-1 | TRBV6-5 | CASSYKGAGYTEAFF
TRBJ2-1 | TRBV6-1 | CASSEARGIQTYNEQFF
TRBJ2-1 | TRBV7-2 | CASSPGGGLSYNEQFF
TRBJ2-1 | TRBV5-1 | CASSLRGQGYNEQFF
TRBJ2-1 | TRBV27 | CASSSTGTSGRYINEQFF
TRBJ2-7 | TRBV27 | CASSLKLLESYEQYF
TRBJ1-1 | TRBV4-1 | CASSHLGTGYEAFF
TRBJ2-7 | TRBV14 | CASSQGLAGPSYEQYF
TRBJ2-1 | TRBV5-4 | CASSYGGEQFF